Listed below are T cell receptor beta chains from one sample, sequenced in a study of shared clonotypes between healthy human individuals. Produced via immunoSEQ multiplex PCR; TCRdb's table is partial and in-frame only. The data contain over 850,000 clones, about 80% of them seen just once; the ten biggest clones take up roughly 0.61%. Sequenced sample: memory CD4+ T cells from PBMCs. Receptors originate from a man between 18 and 29 years old in good health. Some clones in this sample may be carry-over from other donors' samples. CDR3s include the opening cysteine and the closing phenylalanine or tryptophan. Each record gives: J gene, CDR3 length, clone size, D gene, V gene, CDR3 protein, CDR3 DNA. A D gene is named only where the DNA matches it firmly. Size values are once, few and many counts, or a class for expanded clones, and some rows have none.

TRBJ2-7 16 once TRBD2 TRBV27 CASSLLAGGVPHEQYF TGTGCCAGCAGTTTACTAGCGGGAGGCGTACCCCACGAGCAGTACTTC
TRBJ1-1 13 NA TRBD1 TRBV5-1 CASSLPGGREAFF TGCGCCAGCAGCTTACCAGGGGGCAGGGAAGCTTTCTTT
TRBJ2-2 14 NA NA TRBV30 CAWRKRMNTGELFF TGTGCCTGGAGAAAGCGGATGAACACCGGGGAGCTGTTTTTT
TRBJ2-5 15 NA TRBD1 TRBV18 CASSPGTGNSETQYF TGTGCCAGCTCACCTGGGACAGGGAATTCTGAGACCCAGTACTTC
TRBJ2-3 16 NA TRBD2 TRBV6-5 CASSLSGRAGTDTQYF TGTGCCAGCAGTTTGAGCGGGAGGGCCGGCACAGATACGCAGTATTTT
TRBJ1-5 16 NA NA TRBV27 CASSSTTGRRNQPQHF TGTGCCAGCAGCTCTACCACGGGGCGTCGCAATCAGCCCCAGCATTTT
TRBJ1-4 17 NA NA TRBV28 CASRLGGAGLANEKLFF TGTGCCAGCCGCCTGGGCGGGGCCGGACTGGCTAATGAAAAACTGTTTTTT
TRBJ2-2 17 NA TRBD2 TRBV5-1 CASTFGTSDLNTGELFF TGCGCCAGCACCTTCGGGACTAGCGACCTGAACACCGGGGAGCTGTTTTTT
TRBJ1-5 16 NA NA TRBV28 CASSFRAGESNQPQHF TGTGCCAGCAGTTTTAGGGCAGGGGAAAGCAATCAGCCCCAGCATTTT
TRBJ2-1 16 NA TRBD1 TRBV28 CASSSSGTALYNEQFF TGTGCCAGCAGTTCATCCGGGACAGCCCTATACAATGAGCAGTTCTTC
TRBJ2-7 13 NA NA TRBV28 CASQYPGAYEQYF TGTGCCAGCCAGTACCCGGGGGCCTACGAGCAGTACTTC
TRBJ1-3 17 NA NA TRBV4-2 CASSPSGGPVAGNTIYF TGTGCCAGCAGCCCCAGTGGGGGCCCGGTGGCTGGAAACACCATATATTTT
TRBJ1-5 18 NA TRBD1 TRBV28 CASSPSPGTGAGNQPQHF TGTGCCAGCAGTCCATCCCCCGGGACAGGGGCAGGCAATCAGCCCCAGCATTTT
TRBJ2-2 17 once TRBD1 TRBV5-6 CASSFLQGALNTGELFF TGTGCCAGCAGCTTCCTCCAGGGGGCCCTGAACACCGGGGAGCTGTTTTTT
TRBJ1-2 13 NA NA TRBV15 CATSRVYAGKPTF TGTGCCACCAGCAGAGTTTACGCGGGGAAACCGACCTTC
TRBJ1-4 17 NA NA TRBV4-2 CASSQELGATTNEKLFF TGTGCCAGCAGCCAAGAACTGGGAGCGACGACTAATGAAAAACTGTTTTTT
TRBJ2-1 16 NA NA TRBV28 CASSLLTTSSYNEQFF TGTGCCAGCAGTTTATTAACTACCAGCTCCTACAATGAGCAGTTCTTC
TRBJ2-5 12 NA NA TRBV9 CASSPTQETQYF TGTGCCAGCAGCCCAACCCAAGAGACCCAGTACTTC
TRBJ1-1 12 NA TRBD1 TRBV5-4 CASSNDRDRAFF TGTGCCAGCAGCAACGACAGGGATCGGGCTTTCTTT
TRBJ1-1 14 NA NA TRBV6-6 CASSYSQGITEAFF TGTGCCAGCAGTTACTCACAGGGTATAACTGAAGCTTTCTTT
TRBJ2-7 15 NA TRBD2 TRBV25-1 CASSGPGGPRYEQYF TGTGCCAGCAGTGGGCCGGGAGGGCCGAGGTACGAGCAGTACTTC
TRBJ2-4 15 few NA TRBV5-6 CASSLRGSVISIQYF TGTGCCAGCAGCCTAAGGGGTTCCGTCATTAGCATTCAGTACTTC
TRBJ2-7 14 once NA TRBV10-3 CAIREDRTMNEQYF TGTGCCATCAGAGAGGACAGGACTATGAACGAGCAGTACTTC
TRBJ1-2 14 NA NA TRBV15 CATSSGDDNYGYTF TGTGCCACCAGCAGCGGGGACGACAACTATGGCTACACCTTC
TRBJ1-2 13 NA NA TRBV28 CASSPNRVAGYTF TGTGCCAGCAGTCCGAACAGGGTGGCTGGCTACACCTTC
TRBJ2-3 12 NA NA TRBV11-3 CASSLRGGTQYF TGTGCCAGCAGCCTAAGGGGAGGCACGCAGTATTTT
TRBJ1-2 14 NA NA TRBV28 CASSSQSGTFGYTF TGTGCCAGCAGTTCCCAATCGGGGACCTTCGGCTACACCTTC
TRBJ1-1 15 NA NA TRBV11-2 CASRPITGHSTEAFF TGTGCCAGCAGACCAATTACAGGGCATTCCACTGAAGCTTTCTTT
TRBJ2-3 11 NA NA TRBV30 CAWSRPDTQYF TGTGCCTGGAGCCGACCAGATACGCAGTATTTT
TRBJ2-7 15 NA NA TRBV11-1 CASSFALANSYEQYF TGTGCCAGCAGCTTCGCTCTAGCGAACAGCTACGAGCAGTACTTC
TRBJ2-3 14 NA NA TRBV29-1 CSVAPGTNTDTQYF TGCAGCGTTGCCCCCGGGACCAACACAGATACGCAGTATTTT
TRBJ1-2 16 NA NA TRBV7-2 CASTPGGGRGGYGYTF TGTGCCAGCACCCCCGGGGGAGGCAGGGGTGGCTATGGCTACACCTTC
TRBJ2-7 17 NA NA TRBV21-1 CASSKWARLAVYYEQYF TGTGCCAGCAGCAAATGGGCCCGACTAGCGGTCTACTACGAGCAGTACTTC
TRBJ2-7 11 NA NA TRBV30 CAWRRSYEQYF TGTGCCTGGAGGAGGTCCTACGAGCAGTACTTC
TRBJ1-2 10 few NA TRBV20-1 CLPRGYGYTF TGCCTGCCCAGGGGATATGGCTACACCTTC
TRBJ2-2 16 NA NA TRBV5-4 CASSLGLVTSTGELFF TGTGCCAGCAGCTTGGGACTAGTGACGAGCACCGGGGAGCTGTTTTTT
TRBJ2-7 14 NA NA TRBV7-8 CASSLPRHSYEQYF TGTGCCAGCAGCTTACCACGGCACTCCTACGAGCAGTACTTC
TRBJ2-3 13 NA NA TRBV5-1 CASSQRTRDTQYF TGCGCCAGCAGCCAACGGACGCGAGATACGCAGTATTTT
TRBJ1-1 19 NA NA TRBV12-5 CASGLAQRWAGEMGTEAFF TGTGCTAGTGGCTTGGCCCAGCGTTGGGCAGGTGAGATGGGCACTGAAGCTTTCTTT
TRBJ2-7 13 NA TRBD1 TRBV5-1 CASSLDGQGEQYF TGCGCCAGCAGCTTGGACGGACAGGGTGAGCAGTACTTC
TRBJ1-5 16 NA NA TRBV27 CASSLFGQTSNQPQHF TGTGCCAGCAGTTTATTCGGCCAGACTAGCAATCAGCCCCAGCATTTT
TRBJ2-7 13 once NA TRBV5-1 CASSTGNTYEQYF TGCGCCAGCAGCACCGGGAACACCTACGAGCAGTACTTC
TRBJ2-7 14 NA NA TRBV5-4 CASSNWDSDYEQYF TGTGCCAGCAGCAACTGGGACTCCGACTACGAGCAGTACTTC
TRBJ2-3 17 once TRBD2 TRBV28 CASSKPGLATSTDTQYF TGTGCCAGCAGTAAACCGGGACTAGCGACTAGCACAGATACGCAGTATTTT
TRBJ1-2 15 NA NA TRBV9 CASSVQSSGPGGYTF TGTGCCAGCAGCGTTCAGTCATCGGGGCCGGGTGGCTACACCTTC
TRBJ1-4 15 NA NA TRBV2 CASSGQVATNEKLFF TGTGCCAGCAGTGGACAGGTGGCAACTAATGAAAAACTGTTTTTT